These T cell receptor beta chains were read from a single sample in a study of CD8 T cells in ankylosing spondylitis. TCRdb ran MiXCR on the 5' RACE reads and lists one entry per CDR3 protein. The sample has 200,000 to 300,000 distinct CDR3 sequences; approximately 11% are singletons. Sequencing was done on a sample of blood, either unsorted or a sorted T cell fraction (not recorded which). These TCRs come from a male donor with ankylosing spondylitis or in good health (not recorded which). The CDR3 runs from the conserved cysteine through the conserved F or W. The D gene is left open where the match is weak. The size field is filled for only some rows; it gives once, few, many or a size class.

D: -
V: TRBV20-1
size: -
J: TRBJ2-1
CDR3: CSARDREGYNEQFF
DNA: TGCAGTGCTAGAGATAGAGAGGGGTACAATGAGCAGTTCTTC

D: -
V: TRBV11-2
size: many
J: TRBJ2-3
CDR3: CASSPSRARGTSTDTQYF
DNA: TGTGCCAGCAGCCCATCGCGGGCTCGGGGCACCTCCACAGATACGCAGTATTTT

D: TRBD2
V: TRBV6-1
size: many
J: TRBJ2-3
CDR3: CASSISGGLTDTQYF
DNA: TGTGCCAGCAGTATTAGCGGGGGCCTCACAGATACGCAGTATTTT

D: -
V: TRBV13
size: once
J: TRBJ1-1
CDR3: CASSLGDRYEAFF
DNA: TGTGCCAGCAGCTTAGGCGACCGGTATGAAGCTTTCTTT

D: -
V: TRBV12-3/TRBV12-4
size: many
J: TRBJ1-3
CDR3: CASSWGRTSGNTIYF
DNA: TGTGCCAGCAGTTGGGGACGGACCTCTGGAAACACCATATATTTT

D: -
V: TRBV29-1
size: many
J: TRBJ1-2
CDR3: CSVEMAGGDGYTF
DNA: TGCAGCGTTGAGATGGCCGGAGGGGATGGCTACACCTTC

D: -
V: TRBV28
size: few
J: TRBJ2-2
CDR3: CASKQAMNTGELFF
DNA: TGTGCCAGCAAGCAGGCCATGAACACCGGGGAGCTGTTTTTT

D: TRBD1
V: TRBV27
size: few
J: TRBJ2-1
CDR3: CASSETGGSNEQFF
DNA: TGTGCCAGCAGTGAGACAGGGGGGTCCAATGAGCAGTTCTTC

D: -
V: TRBV5-1
size: many
J: TRBJ2-1
CDR3: CASSLEILLNSQLNNEQFF
DNA: TGCGCCAGCAGCTTAGAGATTCTATTAAACTCTCAATTAAACAATGAGCAGTTCTTC

D: -
V: TRBV5-1
size: many
J: TRBJ1-5
CDR3: CASSLEGSNQPQHF
DNA: TGCGCCAGCAGCTTGGAGGGAAGCAATCAGCCCCAGCATTTT

D: TRBD1
V: TRBV2
size: -
J: TRBJ1-5
CDR3: CASSWTGLGVFSNQPQHF
DNA: TGTGCCAGCAGCTGGACAGGGCTGGGGGTATTTAGCAATCAGCCCCAGCATTTT

D: -
V: TRBV5-1
size: many
J: TRBJ1-4
CDR3: CASSLEAGANEKLFF
DNA: TGCGCCAGCAGCTTGGAGGCGGGAGCTAATGAAAAACTGTTTTTT

D: -
V: TRBV5-1
size: many
J: TRBJ2-7
CDR3: CASSLAPRARSSYEQYF
DNA: TGCGCCAGCAGCTTGGCCCCAAGGGCGAGAAGCTCCTACGAGCAGTACTTC

D: -
V: TRBV3-1
size: few
J: TRBJ2-7
CDR3: CASSQVGDGEQYF
DNA: TGTGCCAGCAGCCAAGTAGGTGACGGCGAGCAGTACTTC

D: TRBD2
V: TRBV6-1
size: many
J: TRBJ2-1
CDR3: CASRKRDPYNEQFF
DNA: TGTGCCAGCAGGAAGCGGGACCCCTACAATGAGCAGTTCTTC

D: -
V: TRBV7-9
size: few
J: TRBJ2-7
CDR3: CASGPGEYEQYF
DNA: TGTGCCAGCGGTCCTGGGGAATACGAGCAGTACTTC

D: TRBD1
V: TRBV5-1
size: many
J: TRBJ1-1
CDR3: CASSLSRGTEAFF
DNA: TGCGCCAGCAGCTTGAGCAGGGGGACTGAAGCTTTCTTT

D: TRBD2
V: TRBV15
size: many
J: TRBJ2-5
CDR3: CATSRVLAGEGETQYF
DNA: TGTGCCACCAGCAGAGTATTAGCGGGAGAAGGGGAGACCCAGTACTTC

D: TRBD1
V: TRBV12-3/TRBV12-4
size: -
J: TRBJ1-1
CDR3: CASSRGQGVVMNTEAFF
DNA: TGTGCCAGCAGTCGAGGACAGGGGGTAGTTATGAACACTGAAGCTTTCTTT

D: -
V: TRBV2
size: -
J: TRBJ2-5
CDR3: CASSAGAQYF
DNA: TGTGCCAGCAGTGCGGGGGCCCAGTACTTC

D: -
V: TRBV5-1
size: many
J: TRBJ1-1
CDR3: CASSLEGWWTEAFF
DNA: TGCGCCAGCAGCTTGGAGGGGTGGTGGACTGAAGCTTTCTTT

D: -
V: TRBV12-3/TRBV12-4
size: many
J: TRBJ1-1
CDR3: CASRTTGHLGAFF
DNA: TGTGCCAGCAGAACTACGGGACACCTAGGAGCTTTCTTT